The 2 T cell receptor beta chains in this list originate from one sample, sequenced in a study of cytomegalovirus exposure and HLA in healthy donors. Researchers ran the PCR with 60 Vbeta and 13 Jbeta primers. This table comes from immunoSEQ multiplex PCR, and its TCRdb copy is limited to in-frame clones, with some not included. The sample holds fewer than 50,000 clones, under 70% seen once. Sample: PBMCs. The source of these receptors is a man aged 60-69 years in good health and CMV-seropositive.

This clone was counted only a few times. The genes are TRBV30 and TRBJ2-2; 8 bases match TRBD1. The CDR3 length is 14 residues. Germline trimming cut 3 bases from V and 3 bases from J; bases unmatched to any gene: 3. CDR1 GTSNPN and CDR2 SVGIG come from the germline V gene (reference sequence). The CDR3 spells CAWSRDRYTGELFF. The CDR3 nucleotides read TGTGCCTGGAGCCGGGACAGGTACACCGGGGAGCTGTTTTTT.

The chain links TRBV23-1 to TRBJ2-3; D may be TRBD1 (6 bases). TRBV23-1 falls under the ORF class, with uncertain function. V was shortened by 0 bases and J by 4 bases, with 14 bases between the two germline ends. This CDR3 is built from 16 residues. The CDR3 loop reads CASSQSCRGTPDTQYF. CDR3 in DNA: TGCGCCAGCAGTCAATCCTGCAGGGGCACCCCAGATACGCAGTATTTT.